This entry lists 6 T cell receptor beta chains sequenced from one sample in a study of T cell responses to AZD1222 COVID-19 vaccine. The table came from immunoSEQ multiplex PCR; TCRdb's copy has only in-frame clones and leaves some out. The sample comprises 130,000 to 150,000 clones, 91% of which are singletons, and 5.2% rests with the top ten. The specimen comprised peripheral blood, sampled on day 0 of AZD1222 vaccination. The origin of the receptors is an adult in good health.

CDR3 region: CASSLIRTRGQEQFF. The CDR3 nucleotides are TGTGCCAGCAGTTTGATCAGGACTAGGGGTCAGGAGCAGTTCTTC. The chain is built from TRBV27 and TRBJ2-1; 7 bases are a match to TRBD2. The germline gives CDR1 MNHEY, CDR2 SMNVEV (reference sequence). The CDR3 covers 15 residues. V lost 3 bases and J lost 10; bases outside the gene matches: 12.

The CDR3 spells CASSLSYTSLDETQYF. The CDR3 nucleotides are TGTGCCAGCAGCTTAAGTTATACATCCCTCGATGAGACCCAGTACTTC. The chain joins TRBV11-1 to TRBJ2-5; D unclear. The CDR3 spans 16 residues. Germline values: CDR1 SGHAT, CDR2 FQDESV (reference sequence). V lost 2 bases, J lost 5 bases, and 18 bases lay in between.

Only one count was recorded for this clone. The sample has other DNA sequences that encode this CDR3 too. This chain joins TRBV7-9 and TRBJ2-2; D remains unclear. The germline V gene encodes CDR1 SEHNR and CDR2 FQNEAQ (reference sequence). V gave up 1 base and J gave up 5 bases, with 2 bases separating them. This CDR3 is built from 12 residues. This CDR3 is CASSLGTGELFF. The CDR3 DNA reads TGTGCCAGCAGCTTAGGGACCGGGGAGCTGTTTTTT.

The J gene is TRBJ1-2, the V gene TRBV11-2, with 7 bases that match TRBD1. With 3 bases clipped from V and 1 base from J, the junction kept 2 bases outside the gene matches. The CDR3 consists of 14 residues. Germline-derived CDR1 and CDR2 are SGHAT and FQNNGV. The CDR3 is CASSLDRINYGYTF. The CDR3, as DNA: TGTGCCAGCAGCTTGGACAGGATTAACTATGGCTACACCTTC.

This chain uses TRBV5-6 with TRBJ1-3; tentative D call: TRBD1 (5 bases). With 3 bases removed from V and 4 bases from J, the gap between germline ends came to 11 bases. The CDR3 consists of 14 residues. Germline loops: CDR1 SGHDT, CDR2 YYEEEE. The CDR3 nucleotides read TGTGCCAGCAGCTGGGGGAGGGACGGAAACACCATATATTTT. Amino acid sequence: CASSWGRDGNTIYF.

V gene TRBV6-6 combines with J gene TRBJ2-1, with D hard to call. The CDR3 covers 11 residues. Germline V gives CDR1 MNHNY, CDR2 SVGAGI (reference sequence). Trimming left V 5 bases short and J 6 bases short, with 5 bases between. The DNA of the CDR3 is TGTGCCAGCAGTGCCTCCAATGAGCAGTTCTTC. Protein: CASSASNEQFF.